The 22 T cell receptor beta chains below were found in one sample sequenced in a study of human T cells and chemical hapten exposure. As to time point: pre-sensitization, week 0. The treatment denotes: therapeutic diphenylcyclopropenone sensitization with weekly scalp DPC. TCRdb called the RACE reads again in MiXCR, with one record for every CDR3 protein. This table holds 300,000 to 450,000 distinct CDR3 sequences, approximately 5% found once. This material consisted of whole blood, taken in connection with sensitization to the hapten diphenylcyclopropenone (DPC). These receptors all stem from a woman aged 18-29 years with alopecia areata. Some clones in this sample may be carry-over from other donors' samples.

The genes are TRBV2 and TRBJ2-1; 7 nucleotides agree with TRBD1. V dropped 6 bases and J dropped 5; count of bases not matched to a gene: 10. Germline V gene data show CDR1 as SNHLY and CDR2 as FYNNEI. There are 15 residues in the CDR3. CDR3 sequence: CASSLQGLFDNEQFF. CDR3 nucleotides: TGTGCCAGCAGCCTACAGGGGTTGTTCGACAATGAGCAGTTCTTC.

This clonotype was counted ten times or more. The rearrangement links TRBV28 to TRBJ1-1; TRBD1 matches 7 bases. Germline loops: CDR1 MDHEN, CDR2 SYDVKM. The ends lost 4 bases at V and 0 bases at J; junction bases unmatched: 5. This CDR3 is built from 15 residues. The CDR3 nucleotides are TGTGCCAGCAGTTCAGGGGGGGGAATGAACACTGAAGCTTTCTTT. Protein: CASSSGGGMNTEAFF.

The chain couples TRBV27 to TRBJ2-7; 7 nucleotides align to TRBD2. The length of the CDR3 is 14 residues. The germline V gene encodes CDR1 MNHEY and CDR2 SMNVEV (reference sequence). The J segment lost 6 bases and the V segment lost 2 bases, leaving 7 bases of the junction unmatched. DNA for the CDR3: TGTGCCAGCAGTTTAATTGGCGGGGGAGGCGAGCAGTACTTC. It translates to CASSLIGGGGEQYF.

The V gene is TRBV6-5, the J gene TRBJ1-2; 10 nucleotides match TRBD1. The CDR3 extends over 18 amino acids. After removal of 1 base from V and 3 bases from J, the junction contained 11 bases not matched to a gene. Germline V lookup: CDR1 MNHEY, CDR2 SVGAGI. Written as DNA, the CDR3 is TGTGCCAGCAGTTACTACAGTCCTGGGACAGGGGAACACTATGGCTACACCTTC. It translates to CASSYYSPGTGEHYGYTF.

This clonotype was observed a handful of times. The gene calls are TRBV5-4 and TRBJ2-3; no reliable D call. The CDR3 extends over 11 amino acids. The V gene's germline CDR1 is SGHNT and CDR2 YYREEE (reference sequence). The V and J ends lost 9 bases and 2 bases respectively, with 7 bases between them. CDR3 sequence: CATGPTDTQYF. As DNA, the CDR3 is TGTGCCACCGGCCCCACAGATACGCAGTATTTT.

In this sample, this clonotype turned up many times. The chain recombines TRBV28 with TRBJ1-2; the D gene is possibly TRBD1 (5 bases). Trimming cost V 4 bases and J 3 bases, with 18 bases left between them. The length of the CDR3 is 16 residues. In germline, CDR1 is MDHEN, CDR2 SYDVKM. This CDR3 is CASSSLQGPNHYGYTF. The CDR3 DNA follows: TGTGCCAGCAGTTCACTGCAGGGACCTAATCACTATGGCTACACCTTC.

At least ten counts were recorded for this clonotype. The CDR3 coding sequence is TGTGCCAGCAGTCACGGACACGGGCGTCAGCCCCAGCATTTT. It yields the protein CASSHGHGRQPQHF. The gene calls are TRBV28 and TRBJ1-5; a weak D match, TRBD1 (5 bases). Germline lookup yields CDR1 MDHEN and CDR2 SYDVKM. The CDR3 has 14 amino acids. Trimming removed 5 bases at V and 6 bases at J, with 14 bases between.

The chain employs TRBV5-5 and TRBJ2-3, with 7 bases matching TRBD2. The CDR3 extends over 13 amino acids. V gave up 0 bases and J gave up 14 bases; unmatched junction bases: 9. CDR1 SGHKS and CDR2 YYEKEE come from the germline V gene (reference sequence). The DNA for the CDR3 is TGTGCCAGCAGCTTGGGCACCGGGACTACGTGGTATTTT. As protein: CASSLGTGTTWYF.

The chain uses TRBV19 and TRBJ1-5, with a possible D match to TRBD1 (5 bases). This CDR3 is 14 amino acids long. Trimming removed 1 base at V and 5 bases at J, with 9 bases between. The germline V gene encodes CDR1 LNHDA and CDR2 SQIVND (reference sequence). The CDR3 DNA reads TGTGCCAGTAGTATAGTTCCGGGACATCAGCCCCAGCATTTT. It is translated as CASSIVPGHQPQHF. Combining the CDR3 with reference TRBV19 and TRBJ1-5 gives the whole variable domain DGGITQSPKYLFRKEGQNVTLSCEQNLNHDAMYWYRQDPGQGLRLIYYSQIVNDFQKGDIAEGYSVSREKKESFPLTVTSAQKNPTAFYLCASSIVPGHQPQHFGDGTRLSIL.

The V and J genes are TRBV12-3 or TRBV12-4 and TRBJ1-1, with D tentatively TRBD1 (5 bases). Trimming shortened V by 4 bases and J by 1 base, and 19 bases separated the two germline ends. CDR3 length: 17 residues. The CDR3 nucleotides read TGTGCCAGCAGTTACGGGACCCTAAACCGGTGGAACACTGAAGCTTTCTTT. It encodes CASSYGTLNRWNTEAFF.

This clonotype has only a few counts. V gene TRBV11-3 combines with J gene TRBJ2-2; tentatively, D is TRBD1 (6 bases). V gave up 3 bases and J gave up 6 bases, with 11 bases separating them. CDR1 and CDR2 from the germline V gene are SGHNT and YENEEA. The CDR3 spans 14 residues. The CDR3 protein is CASSFRQASGELFF. In nucleotides, the CDR3 is TGTGCCAGCAGCTTTCGACAGGCATCCGGGGAGCTGTTTTTT.

This chain links TRBV6-5 with TRBJ1-1, with D possibly TRBD1 on 6 matching bases. CDR1 MNHEY and CDR2 SVGAGI come from the germline V gene. Trimming took off 7 bases at V and 6 bases at J, with 21 bases between the two ends. The CDR3 is made up of 15 amino acids. The CDR3 region has the DNA TGTGCCAGCACCCGAACAGGGAAGGGAGTCCCTGAAGCTTTCTTT. Translation: CASTRTGKGVPEAFF.

The table lists this clonotype with a few counts. This chain links TRBV28 with TRBJ2-7, with D possibly TRBD2 on 6 matching bases. Trimming took 4 bases from V and 7 from J, leaving 23 bases between them. CDR3 size: 16 residues. CDR1 MDHEN and CDR2 SYDVKM come from the germline V gene. The CDR3 reads CASSSPRRAPGWEQYF. DNA for the CDR3: TGTGCCAGCAGTTCCCCCCGGAGGGCCCCCGGGTGGGAGCAGTACTTC.

This clonotype came up many times. This chain uses TRBV29-1 with TRBJ1-5; TRBD1 aligns across 9 bases. Germline loops: CDR1 SQVTM, CDR2 ANQGSEA. V shed 4 bases, J shed 6 bases, and the junction held 4 bases outside the gene matches. The CDR3 sequence is 13 residues long. CDR3 sequence reads: CSVVTGGGQPQHF. The CDR3 DNA reads as TGCAGCGTTGTCACAGGGGGCGGTCAGCCCCAGCATTTT. Variable domain in full (rest from reference TRBV29-1 and TRBJ1-5): SAVISQKPSRDICQRGTSLTIQCQVDSQVTMMFWYRQQPGQSLTLIATANQGSEATYESGFVIDKFPISRPNLTFSTLTVSNMSPEDSSIYLCSVVTGGGQPQHFGDGTRLSIL.

The genes are TRBV7-2 and TRBJ2-7; D is unresolved. The germline V and J ends were trimmed by 0 bases and 0 bases, with 18 bases remaining between them. Germline V gives CDR1 SGHTA, CDR2 FQGNSA. The CDR3 has 18 amino acids. The CDR3 loop is CASSLAHGSGTYSYEQYF. The CDR3 DNA is TGTGCCAGCAGCTTAGCGCACGGATCAGGAACTTACTCCTACGAGCAGTACTTC.

The J gene is TRBJ2-5, the V gene TRBV6-5; the D gene is possibly TRBD2 (6 bases). V shed 0 bases and J shed 1 base, with 12 bases lying between them. CDR3 size: 16 residues. Germline values: CDR1 MNHEY, CDR2 SVGAGI. This CDR3 is CASSYSPREVQETQYF. The CDR3 bases are TGTGCCAGCAGTTACTCGCCGAGGGAGGTCCAAGAGACCCAGTACTTC.

This chain joins TRBV2 and TRBJ1-1; 9 positions agree with TRBD1. Germline CDR1 reads SNHLY; CDR2 reads FYNNEI. Trimming took 1 base from V and 2 from J; bases not matched to a gene: 2. The CDR3 sequence is 15 residues long. The CDR3 coding sequence is TGTGCCAGCAGTGAAGGGGACAGGGTAAACACTGAAGCTTTCTTT. As protein: CASSEGDRVNTEAFF.

This clonotype was detected many times. For the CDR3, the DNA is TGCGCCAGCACTCCTTTGCCAGCTTCCTATGGCTACACCTTC. As protein: CASTPLPASYGYTF. This chain links TRBV4-1 with TRBJ1-2; no definite D call. The germline V gene has CDR1 MGHRA and CDR2 YSYEKL. The length of the CDR3 is 14 residues. Trimming stripped 7 bases from V and 4 bases from J, with 16 bases between.

As for this clonotype: A single base separates this from a much larger clone, so it may be a read error. This chain uses TRBV3-1 with TRBJ2-7, with D possibly TRBD1 on 6 matching bases. Germline CDR1 is LGHDT and CDR2 is YNNKEL (reference sequence). CDR3 length equals 16 residues. CDR3: CACSQDYRNRVGEQYF. CDR3 DNA sequence: TGTGCCTGCAGCCAAGATTATCGGAACAGGGTCGGCGAGCAGTACTTC.

The chain recombines TRBV5-5 with TRBJ2-5, with D possibly being TRBD1 (5 bases). The germline V gene has CDR1 SGHKS and CDR2 YYEKEE (reference sequence). Trimming left V 4 bases short and J 3 bases short, with 22 bases between. The CDR3 is made up of 17 amino acids. The CDR3 DNA reads as TGTGCCAGCAGCGGGGCATTTGATAAGGGCAGTAAAGAGACCCAGTACTTC. Translation: CASSGAFDKGSKETQYF. The complete variable domain, with remaining parts taken from reference TRBV5-5 and TRBJ2-5, reads DAGVTQSPTHLIKTRGQQVTLRCSPISGHKSVSWYQQVLGQGPQFIFQYYEKEERGRGNFPDRFSARQFPNYSSELNVNALLLGDSALYLCASSGAFDKGSKETQYFGPGTRLLVL.

This clonotype was recorded at least ten times. The chain links TRBV29-1 to TRBJ1-5; perhaps TRBD1 as D (5 bases). This CDR3 comprises 13 residues. Germline CDR1 and CDR2: SQVTM and ANQGSEA. Trimming stripped 4 bases from V and 3 bases from J, with 10 bases between. CDR3 coding DNA: TGCAGCGTTGGCGACAGAGCCAATCAGCCCCAGCATTTT. Protein sequence: CSVGDRANQPQHF.

The chain employs TRBV6-2 or TRBV6-3 and TRBJ1-5; no definite D call. This CDR3 has 14 amino acids. Germline V CDR1 and CDR2: MNHEY, SVGEGT. Trimming shortened V by 7 bases and J by 1 base, and 11 bases separated the two germline ends. The CDR3 sequence is CASNSFGSNQPQHF. Here the CDR3 DNA reads TGTGCCAGCAACTCATTTGGGAGCAATCAGCCCCAGCATTTT.